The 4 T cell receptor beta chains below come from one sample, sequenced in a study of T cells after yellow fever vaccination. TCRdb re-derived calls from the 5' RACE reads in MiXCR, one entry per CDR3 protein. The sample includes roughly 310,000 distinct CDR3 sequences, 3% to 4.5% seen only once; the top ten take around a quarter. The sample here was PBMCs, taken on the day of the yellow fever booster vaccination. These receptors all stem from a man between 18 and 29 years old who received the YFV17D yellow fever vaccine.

The CDR3 sequence: CASSLGPEGKLFF. Written as DNA, the CDR3 is TGTGCCAGCAGCTTGGGACCGGAGGGAAAACTGTTTTTT. The chain is built from TRBV11-2 and TRBJ1-4; TRBD1 might be the D (5 bases). The CDR3 sequence is 13 residues long. The V end was cut by 3 bases, the J end by 10 bases, with 12 bases between. CDR1 and CDR2 (germline): SGHAT, FQNNGV.

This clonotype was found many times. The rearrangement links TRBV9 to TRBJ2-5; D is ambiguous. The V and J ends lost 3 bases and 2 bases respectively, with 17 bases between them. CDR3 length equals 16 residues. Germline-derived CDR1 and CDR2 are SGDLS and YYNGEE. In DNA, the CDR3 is TGTGCCAGCAGCGCAGGACCCCGAGAGTTTCAAGAGACCCAGTACTTC. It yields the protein CASSAGPREFQETQYF.

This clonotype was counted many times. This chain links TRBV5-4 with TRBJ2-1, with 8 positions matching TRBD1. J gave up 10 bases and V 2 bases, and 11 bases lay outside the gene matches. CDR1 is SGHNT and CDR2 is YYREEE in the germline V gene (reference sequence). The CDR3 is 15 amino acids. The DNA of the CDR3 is TGTGCCAGCAGCTTAAGGCAGGGGGCCGGGTACGAGCAGTTCTTC. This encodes CASSLRQGAGYEQFF.

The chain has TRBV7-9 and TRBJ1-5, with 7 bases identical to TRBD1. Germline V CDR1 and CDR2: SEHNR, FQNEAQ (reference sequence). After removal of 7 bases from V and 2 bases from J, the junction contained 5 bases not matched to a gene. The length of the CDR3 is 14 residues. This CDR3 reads CASTPGQGNQPQHF. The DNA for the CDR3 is TGTGCCAGCACCCCTGGACAGGGCAATCAGCCCCAGCATTTT.